The 26 T cell receptor beta chains reported below all come from one sample, sequenced in a study of T cell responses to AZD1222 COVID-19 vaccine. Generated by immunoSEQ multiplex PCR, the TCRdb table keeps only in-frame clones and is missing some. The sample consists of 150,000 to 200,000 clones, around 94% of them appearing once. The input for sequencing was peripheral blood, taken on day 0 of AZD1222 vaccination. These receptors all come from an adult in good health.

The genes are TRBV13 and TRBJ2-7; D possibly corresponds to TRBD2 (6 bases). CDR1 is PRHDT and CDR2 is FYEKMQ in the germline V gene (reference sequence). With 5 bases removed from V and 6 bases from J, the gap between germline ends came to 26 bases. The CDR3 runs to 17 residues. CDR3 region: CASSTRLPGEGIGEQYF. CDR3 DNA: TGTGCCAGCAGCACCCGGCTACCGGGAGAAGGTATTGGCGAGCAGTACTTC.

This clone was counted between two and nine times. V is TRBV7-9 and J is TRBJ2-7; perhaps TRBD2 as D (6 bases). The germline V and J ends were trimmed by 1 base and 5 bases, with 15 bases remaining between them. CDR1 is SEHNR, CDR2 FQNEAQ, per germline (reference sequence). This CDR3 spans 15 amino acids. The CDR3 DNA is TGTGCCAGCAGCTTAGGATCTCCCGGGAGCAACGAGCAGTACTTC. The encoded protein is CASSLGSPGSNEQYF.

The chain employs TRBV4-2 and TRBJ2-5; no clear D. Trimming removed 0 bases at V and 5 bases at J, with 13 bases between. The CDR3 is 15 amino acids. The germline CDR1 and CDR2 sequences are LGHNA and YNFKEQ. The CDR3 here is CASSQDGRPAETQYF. The CDR3 region has the DNA TGTGCCAGCAGCCAAGATGGGCGGCCTGCCGAGACCCAGTACTTC.

The V call is TRBV9, the J call TRBJ1-2; 8 nucleotides align to TRBD1. J lost 7 bases, V lost 6 bases, and 8 bases had no gene match. This CDR3 region has 13 residues. Germline lookup yields CDR1 SGDLS and CDR2 YYNGEE. The CDR3 loop reads CASTQGASGGYTF. The CDR3 region has the DNA TGTGCCAGCACTCAGGGGGCATCGGGTGGCTACACCTTC.

The rearrangement joins TRBV3-1 (or the pseudogene TRBV3-2) to TRBJ1-3, with D tentatively TRBD1 (5 bases). The ends were cut back, 5 bases at V and 2 bases at J, with 13 bases in the middle. Germline CDR1 and CDR2: LGHDT and YNNKEL (reference sequence). The CDR3 runs 15 residues. The CDR3 spells CASSTDSSPGNTIYF. CDR3 sequence (DNA): TGTGCCAGCAGCACAGACAGCTCCCCTGGAAACACCATATATTTT.

V and J are TRBV10-3 and TRBJ1-5, with D uncertain. There are 13 residues in the CDR3. Germline V gives CDR1 ENHRY, CDR2 SYGVKD. V lost 7 bases and J 5 bases, leaving 12 bases between the germline ends. CDR3 region: CAITGKRDQPQHF. In DNA, the CDR3 is TGTGCCATCACCGGAAAACGGGATCAGCCCCAGCATTTT.

This rearrangement joins TRBV7-9 to TRBJ1-5; 7 nucleotides line up with TRBD1. The CDR3 sequence is 17 residues long. Germline CDR1 SEHNR, CDR2 FQNEAQ (reference sequence). The J segment lost 0 bases and the V segment lost 5 bases, leaving 10 bases of the junction unmatched. CDR3 DNA sequence: TGTGCCAGCAGCGTAGGGACAGCCTTTTATAGCAATCAGCCCCAGCATTTT. It specifies CASSVGTAFYSNQPQHF.

DNA for the CDR3: TGTGCCAGCAGCGTCAGGGGTTACGGCTTGGCTGAAGCTTTCTTT. Its protein product is CASSVRGYGLAEAFF. The chain carries TRBV7-2 and TRBJ1-1; possibly TRBD1 for D (6 bases). The CDR3 loop spans 15 amino acids. V was trimmed by 5 bases and J by 6 bases, leaving 19 bases between them. Looked up from germline, CDR1 is SGHTA and CDR2 is FQGNSA.

The table lists this clone with a count of one. For the CDR3, the DNA is TGTGCCACCACCGGGGGGTCCTACAATGAGCAGTTCTTC. This encodes CATTGGSYNEQFF. The chain carries TRBV24-1 and TRBJ2-1; 7 nucleotides line up with TRBD2. CDR3 size: 13 residues. Germline-derived CDR1 and CDR2 are KGHDR and SFDVKD. Trimming removed 8 bases from V and 1 base from J; junction bases left unmatched: 1.

The chain combines TRBV19 with TRBJ2-7; D is ambiguous. This CDR3 region has 14 residues. From germline, CDR1 is LNHDA and CDR2 SQIVND (reference sequence). Deletions cut 5 bases from V and 0 bases from J, with 11 bases between. The DNA of the CDR3 is TGTGCCAGTAGTCCCCGGGTGGGCTCCTACGAGCAGTACGTC. This codes for CASSPRVGSYEQYV.

The V and J genes are TRBV24-1 and TRBJ2-5, with TRBD2 as a possible D gene (7 bases). From germline, CDR1 is KGHDR and CDR2 SFDVKD. The CDR3 spans 16 residues. V dropped 4 bases and J dropped 2 bases, with 16 bases sitting between them. The CDR3 DNA sequence: TGTGCCACCAGTGAGGGGGCGGGGAGGGAACAAGAGACCCAGTACTTC. Protein: CATSEGAGREQETQYF.

J is TRBJ2-3 and V is TRBV3-1 (or the pseudogene TRBV3-2), with D hard to call. CDR1 and CDR2 (germline): LGHDT, YNNKEL (reference sequence). The germline V and J ends were trimmed by 3 bases and 2 bases, with 6 bases remaining between them. This CDR3 is 13 amino acids long. CDR3 sequence: CASSHKVTDTQYF. The CDR3 DNA reads TGTGCCAGCAGCCATAAGGTCACAGATACGCAGTATTTT.

The V gene is TRBV7-2, the J gene TRBJ1-3; no clear D. The CDR3 length is 15 residues. The V gene lost 5 bases and the J gene lost 0 bases, with 11 bases spanning the gap. CDR1 and CDR2 (germline): SGHTA, FQGNSA. The CDR3 loop reads CASSLQTFSGNTIYF. The CDR3, as DNA: TGTGCCAGCAGCCTCCAGACATTCTCTGGAAACACCATATATTTT. The variable domain in full, completed from reference TRBV7-2 and TRBJ1-3, reads GAGVSQSPSNKVTEKGKDVELRCDPISGHTALYWYRQSLGQGLEFLIYFQGNSAPDKSGLPSDRFSAERTGGSVSTLTIQRTQQEDSAVYLCASSLQTFSGNTIYFGEGSWLTVV.

The chain links TRBV28 to TRBJ2-7, with TRBD2 identical over 8 bases. J was trimmed by 3 bases and V by 4 bases; bases with no gene match: 5. CDR1 is MDHEN, CDR2 SYDVKM, per germline. The CDR3 contains 14 residues. This CDR3 reads CASSSRTSSYEQYF. The CDR3 DNA reads as TGTGCCAGCAGTTCCCGGACTAGCAGCTACGAGCAGTACTTC.

The genes are TRBV6-6 and TRBJ2-7; 7 bases align to TRBD1. J lost 6 bases, V lost 11 bases, and 13 bases had no gene match. The CDR3 loop spans 13 amino acids. Germline V CDR1 and CDR2: MNHNY, SVGAGI (reference sequence). For the CDR3, the DNA is TGTGCCGGACAAGGGACAGTACCTGGCGAGCAGTACTTC. Translating gives CAGQGTVPGEQYF.

The J gene is TRBJ1-2, the V gene TRBV11-2; D may be TRBD1 (5 bases). This CDR3 is built from 15 residues. The V and J ends lost 2 bases and 4 bases respectively, with 14 bases between them. Germline V gene data show CDR1 as SGHAT and CDR2 as FQNNGV. CDR3 in DNA: TGTGCCAGCAGCTTACGTGGAAGGGACTCCTATGGCTACACCTTC. It specifies CASSLRGRDSYGYTF.

V is TRBV6-5 and J is TRBJ1-5; tentative D call: TRBD1 (6 bases). The length of the CDR3 is 15 residues. The germline V gene has CDR1 MNHEY and CDR2 SVGAGI. The V end was cut by 0 bases, the J end by 5 bases, with 11 bases between. CDR3 in DNA: TGTGCCAGCAGTTACTCGGGTAGGGGGGATCAGCCCCAGCATTTT. Protein sequence: CASSYSGRGDQPQHF.

This chain joins TRBV28 and TRBJ1-3; no clear D. Per germline, CDR1 MDHEN and CDR2 SYDVKM. This CDR3 comprises 15 residues. Trimming pared 2 bases from V and 0 bases from J, leaving 8 bases between. The CDR3 region is CASSLEQNSGNTIYF. The CDR3 region has the DNA TGTGCCAGCAGTTTAGAGCAGAACTCTGGAAACACCATATATTTT.

This clone is termed medium-sized. In DNA, the CDR3 is TGTGCCAGCAGCGCTCAGACAGGGGTGAATGAGCAGTTCTTC. Residues: CASSAQTGVNEQFF. The rearrangement uses TRBV9 and TRBJ2-1, with 8 bases identical to TRBD1. Germline CDR1 and CDR2: SGDLS and YYNGEE. Trimming removed 3 bases from V and 7 bases from J; junction bases left unmatched: 6. This CDR3 spans 14 amino acids. Looking up the rest from reference TRBV9 and TRBJ2-1 gives the full variable domain: DSGVTQTPKHLITATGQRVTLRCSPRSGDLSVYWYQQSLDQGLQFLIQYYNGEERAKGNILERFSAQQFPDLHSELNLSSLELGDSALYFCASSAQTGVNEQFFGPGTRLTVL.

The V gene is TRBV5-1, the J gene TRBJ1-1; no firm D call. This CDR3 comprises 16 residues. CDR1 and CDR2 (germline): SGHRS, YFSETQ. V lost 4 bases, J lost 0 bases, and 16 bases lay in between. In DNA, the CDR3 is TGCGCCAGCAGCGCCTCTGGCCTTAGGATGAACACTGAAGCTTTCTTT. Protein product: CASSASGLRMNTEAFF.

The chain recombines TRBV7-2 with TRBJ1-2; possible D gene TRBD1, 5 bases. V shed 1 base and J shed 10 bases, with 13 bases lying between them. CDR1 and CDR2 (germline): SGHTA, FQGNSA. This CDR3 region has 13 residues. This CDR3 is CASSLDIGASYTF. For the CDR3, the DNA is TGTGCCAGCAGCTTAGACATAGGGGCATCCTACACCTTC.

The V call is TRBV11-2, the J call TRBJ2-7; no clear D gene. There are 11 residues in the CDR3. Germline V lookup: CDR1 SGHAT, CDR2 FQNNGV. V was clipped by 3 bases and J by 4 bases, with 4 bases between them. The CDR3 here is CASSLEYEQYF. The CDR3 DNA follows: TGTGCCAGCAGCTTGGAGTACGAGCAGTACTTC.

This rearrangement joins TRBV5-1 to TRBJ2-7; D not resolved. The V gene lost 4 bases and the J gene lost 0 bases, with 17 bases spanning the gap. Germline V CDR1 and CDR2: SGHRS, YFSETQ. CDR3 size: 16 residues. CDR3 DNA: TGCGCCAGCAGCGTGGATGACCCCCGGGCCTCCTACGAGCAGTACTTC. Protein product: CASSVDDPRASYEQYF.

This chain joins TRBV11-3 and TRBJ2-1; D is perhaps TRBD1 or TRBD2 (7 bases each). The CDR3 totals 13 residues. The ends were cut back, 5 bases at V and 8 bases at J, with 13 bases in the middle. CDR1 is SGHNT, CDR2 YENEEA, per germline. In DNA, the CDR3 is TGTGCCAGCAGCCTGCAGGGGGGGCATGAGCAGTTCTTC. It translates to CASSLQGGHEQFF.

The CDR3 reads CATSDSPLTSGRPYEQYF. The CDR3 bases are TGTGCCACCAGTGACTCACCCCTAACTAGCGGGAGGCCTTACGAGCAGTACTTC. The gene calls are TRBV24-1 and TRBJ2-7, with TRBD2 matching 12 bases. The CDR3 is 18 amino acids. Germline CDR1 is KGHDR and CDR2 is SFDVKD. The V segment lost 4 bases and the J segment 4 bases; nucleotides outside the gene matches: 13.

CDR3 nucleotides: TGTGCCAGCAGCTTATCCCCCAATGAGCAGTTCTTC. This sequence encodes CASSLSPNEQFF. This chain links TRBV7-3 with TRBJ2-1; D is uncertain. Germline values: CDR1 SGHTA, CDR2 FQGTGA. There are 12 residues in the CDR3. Trimming removed 2 bases at V and 6 bases at J, with 5 bases between. Full variable domain (missing parts from reference TRBV7-3 and TRBJ2-1): GAGVSQTPSNKVTEKGKYVELRCDPISGHTALYWYRQSLGQGPEFLIYFQGTGAADDSGLPNDRFFAVRPEGSVSTLKIQRTERGDSAVYLCASSLSPNEQFFGPGTRLTVL.